Listed here is a single T cell receptor (beta chain). Its target is unknown. This table comes from immunoSEQ multiplex PCR, and its TCRdb copy is limited to in-frame clones, with some not included. The sample has roughly 150,000 clones; 85% to 90% are singletons. The sample comes from a study of cytomegalovirus exposure and HLA in healthy donors. Study overall: The roughly 110 validation repertoires were reported in a later analysis to have been generated on the same platform as the approximately 700 first-cohort repertoires.

Whole-study findings and limits: While the bulk of TCR sequences proved rare, some public TCRs turned up in many donors. Altogether, around 160 TCR beta chains were recorded as cytomegalovirus-associated. In vitro experiments confirmed that three CMV-associated chains were specific for CMV antigens.

Trimming removed 0 bases from V and 14 bases from J; junction bases left unmatched: 5. CDR3 length: 14 residues. CDR1 SGDLS and CDR2 YYNGEE come from the germline V gene. The chain is built from TRBV9 and TRBJ2-2; 12 bases are shared with TRBD1. Sequencing was carried out using PBMCs. The sequence derives from a woman aged 25 to 39 in good health and CMV-seronegative. The CDR3 here is CASSVGGDRGPLFF. The CDR3 coding sequence is TGTGCCAGCAGCGTAGGTGGGGACAGGGGGCCCCTGTTTTTT.